The clone carrying this T cell receptor (beta chain) was counted ten times or more. No antigen is known for it. TCRdb re-analysed the 5' RACE reads in MiXCR, keeping a single row per CDR3 protein. Seen here are about 110,000 distinct CDR3 sequences, roughly 8.4% observed once, and the top ten hold roughly 25%. These data come from a study of T cells after yellow fever vaccination. Overall study: Fractions low in cell number were prepared with SMART-Seq v4 Ultra Low Input. Study observations and caveats: Faster peaking, at day 5 versus 15, marked a secondary response that was weaker.

Sequenced here: CD8+ T cells sorted from PBMCs, sampled 45 days after the yellow fever booster vaccination. The receptor was isolated from a man aged 25 to 40 who received the YFV17D yellow fever vaccine.

The CDR3 DNA sequence: TGTGCCTGGAGTGTGGCCGGGACGCGCTACACCTTC. Its protein product is CAWSVAGTRYTF. The chain is built from TRBV30 and TRBJ1-2; the D gene is possibly TRBD1 (5 bases). The ends were cut back, 0 bases at V and 9 bases at J, with 11 bases in the middle. Germline assignment: CDR1 GTSNPN and CDR2 SVGIG (reference sequence). The CDR3 is 12 residues long.